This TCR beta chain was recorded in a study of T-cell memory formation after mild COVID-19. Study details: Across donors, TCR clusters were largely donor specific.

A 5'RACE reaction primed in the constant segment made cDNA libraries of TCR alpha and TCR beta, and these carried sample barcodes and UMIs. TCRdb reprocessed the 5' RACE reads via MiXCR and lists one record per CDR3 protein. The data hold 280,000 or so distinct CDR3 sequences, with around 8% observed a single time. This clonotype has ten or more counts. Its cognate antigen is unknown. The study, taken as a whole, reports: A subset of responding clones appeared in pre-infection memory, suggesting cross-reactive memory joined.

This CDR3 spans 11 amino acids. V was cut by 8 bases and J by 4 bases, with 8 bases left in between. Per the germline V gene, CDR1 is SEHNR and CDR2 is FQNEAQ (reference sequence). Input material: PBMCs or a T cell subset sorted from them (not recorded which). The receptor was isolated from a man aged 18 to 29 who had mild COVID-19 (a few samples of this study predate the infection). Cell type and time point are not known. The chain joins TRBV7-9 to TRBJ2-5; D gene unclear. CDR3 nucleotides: TGTGCCAGCGCCTTGGCAGAGACCCAGTACTTC. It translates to CASALAETQYF.